This T cell receptor (beta chain) is from a study of blood T cell repertoires in COVID-19. Overall study: Samples taken during acute and convalescent COVID-19 were collected in the United States, Italy and Spain. T cells, B-cell-depleted T cells, or PBMCs supplied cDNA or gDNA.

The CDR3 is 15 amino acids. Deletions cut 0 bases from V and 1 base from J, with 10 bases between. CDR1 is SGHRS and CDR2 is YFSETQ in the germline V gene. In the original processing: Estimation of nucleated cell counts relied on the amplification of reference gene primers. Sequencing used immunoSEQ multiplex PCR; TCRdb keeps in-frame clones, though not all of them. That table gives V, J and clone size, and the DNA gave D and trimming. The sample holds under 300,000 clones, more than 75% seen once. The clonotype was recovered from a middle-aged woman who had recovered from COVID-19. Sequencing was done on a sample of peripheral blood. The rearrangement uses TRBV5-1 and TRBJ2-5; D remains ambiguous. The CDR3 DNA sequence: TGCGCCAGCAGCTTGGGGCAGAACATCCAAGAGACCCAGTACTTC. Encoded protein: CASSLGQNIQETQYF. The entire variable domain, with the rest obtained from reference TRBV5-1 and TRBJ2-5, is as follows: KAGVTQTPRYLIKTRGQQVTLSCSPISGHRSVSWYQQTPGQGLQFLFEYFSETQRNKGNFPGRFSGRQFSNSRSEMNVSTLELGDSALYLCASSLGQNIQETQYFGPGTRLLVL.